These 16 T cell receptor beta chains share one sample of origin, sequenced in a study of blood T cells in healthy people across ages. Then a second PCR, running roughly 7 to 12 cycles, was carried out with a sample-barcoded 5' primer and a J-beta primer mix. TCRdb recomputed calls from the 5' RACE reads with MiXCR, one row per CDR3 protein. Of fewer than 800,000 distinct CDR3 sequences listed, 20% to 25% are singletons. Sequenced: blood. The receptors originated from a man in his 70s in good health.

CDR3 protein: CASSSIAGGRHEQYF. The CDR3 coding sequence is TGTGCCAGCAGCTCAATAGCGGGAGGGCGCCACGAGCAGTACTTC. This chain joins TRBV7-9 and TRBJ2-7, with 11 bases lining up with TRBD2. This CDR3 has 15 amino acids. Germline V lookup: CDR1 SEHNR, CDR2 FQNEAQ (reference sequence). V was pared by 4 bases and J by 5 bases, with 7 bases of the junction left unmatched.

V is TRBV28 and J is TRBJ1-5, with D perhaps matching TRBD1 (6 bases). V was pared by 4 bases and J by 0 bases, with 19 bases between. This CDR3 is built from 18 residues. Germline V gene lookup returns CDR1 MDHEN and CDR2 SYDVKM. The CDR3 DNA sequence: TGTGCCAGCAGTTCCGGGGGAAAGGGGGGAAATAGCAATCAGCCCCAGCATTTT. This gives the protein CASSSGGKGGNSNQPQHF.

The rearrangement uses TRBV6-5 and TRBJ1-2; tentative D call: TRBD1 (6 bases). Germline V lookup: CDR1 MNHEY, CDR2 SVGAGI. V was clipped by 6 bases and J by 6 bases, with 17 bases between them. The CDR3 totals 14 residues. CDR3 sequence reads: CASRQRQATHGYTF. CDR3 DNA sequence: TGTGCCAGCAGACAGAGACAGGCGACCCATGGCTACACCTTC.

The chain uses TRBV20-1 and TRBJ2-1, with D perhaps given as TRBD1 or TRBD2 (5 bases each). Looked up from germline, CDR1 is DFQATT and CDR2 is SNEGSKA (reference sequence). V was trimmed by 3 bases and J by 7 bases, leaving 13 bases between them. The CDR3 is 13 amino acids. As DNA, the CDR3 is TGCAGTGCTAGTCTACCTGGGGGAAATGAGCAGTTCTTC. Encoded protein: CSASLPGGNEQFF.

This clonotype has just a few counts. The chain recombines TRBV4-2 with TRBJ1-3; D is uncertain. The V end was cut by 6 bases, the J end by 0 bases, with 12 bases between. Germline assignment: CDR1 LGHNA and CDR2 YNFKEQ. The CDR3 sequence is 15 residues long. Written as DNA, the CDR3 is TGTGCCAGCAGAAGCCAGGTGGCCTCTGGAAACACCATATATTTT. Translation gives CASRSQVASGNTIYF.

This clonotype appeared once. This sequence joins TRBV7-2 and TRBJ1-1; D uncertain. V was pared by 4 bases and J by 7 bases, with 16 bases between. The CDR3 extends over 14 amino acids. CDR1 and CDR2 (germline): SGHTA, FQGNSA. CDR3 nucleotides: TGTGCCAGCAGCTCTTCGAGGAGACCCTATGAAGCTTTCTTT. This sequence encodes CASSSSRRPYEAFF.

CDR3 in amino acids: CSAGWGLNYGYTF. The CDR3 DNA is TGCAGCGCTGGGTGGGGATTGAACTATGGCTACACCTTC. This chain connects TRBV29-1 to TRBJ1-2, with D uncertain. Trimming removed 7 bases from V and 2 bases from J, with 14 bases in between. Germline-derived CDR1 and CDR2 are SQVTM and ANQGSEA. The CDR3 runs to 13 residues.

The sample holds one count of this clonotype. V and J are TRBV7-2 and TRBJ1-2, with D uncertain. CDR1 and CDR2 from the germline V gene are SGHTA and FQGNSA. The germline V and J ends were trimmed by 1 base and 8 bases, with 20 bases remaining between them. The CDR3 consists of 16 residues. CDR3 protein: CASSLEDGRFPWGYTF. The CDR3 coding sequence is TGTGCCAGCAGCTTAGAGGATGGGAGGTTCCCCTGGGGCTACACCTTC.

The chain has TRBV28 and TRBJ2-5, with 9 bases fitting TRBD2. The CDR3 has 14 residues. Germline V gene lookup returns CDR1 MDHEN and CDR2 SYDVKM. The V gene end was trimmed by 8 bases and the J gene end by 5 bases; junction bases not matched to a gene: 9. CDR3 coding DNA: TGTGCCAGCTGGACTAGCGTAGCTCAGGAGACCCAGTACTTC. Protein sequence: CASWTSVAQETQYF. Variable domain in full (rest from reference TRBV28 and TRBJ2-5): DVKVTQSSRYLVKRTGEKVFLECVQDMDHENMFWYRQDPGLGLRLIYFSYDVKMKEKGDIPEGYSVSREKKERFSLILESASTNQTSMYLCASWTSVAQETQYFGPGTRLLVL.

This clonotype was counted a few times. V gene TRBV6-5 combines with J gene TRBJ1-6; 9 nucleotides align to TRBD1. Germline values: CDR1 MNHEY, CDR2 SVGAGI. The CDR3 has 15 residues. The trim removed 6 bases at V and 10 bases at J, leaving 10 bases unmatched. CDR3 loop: CASRSGTGNSSPLHF. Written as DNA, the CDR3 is TGTGCCAGCAGATCCGGGACAGGGAATTCATCACCCCTCCACTTT.

The CDR3 spells CASSTGFGGSYNEQFF. CDR3 coding DNA: TGTGCCAGCAGCACAGGGTTCGGTGGGTCCTACAATGAGCAGTTCTTC. This sequence joins TRBV7-9 and TRBJ2-1, with D possibly matching TRBD1 (6 bases). The V end was cut by 5 bases, the J end by 1 base, with 15 bases between. The CDR3 totals 16 residues. Per germline, CDR1 SEHNR and CDR2 FQNEAQ (reference sequence).

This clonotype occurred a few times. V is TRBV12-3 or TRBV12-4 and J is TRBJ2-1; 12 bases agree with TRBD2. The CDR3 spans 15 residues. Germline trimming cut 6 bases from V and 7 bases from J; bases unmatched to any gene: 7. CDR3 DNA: TGTGCCAGCAGCAGTTACCTAGCGGGGGGGAATGAGCAGTTCTTC. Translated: CASSSYLAGGNEQFF.

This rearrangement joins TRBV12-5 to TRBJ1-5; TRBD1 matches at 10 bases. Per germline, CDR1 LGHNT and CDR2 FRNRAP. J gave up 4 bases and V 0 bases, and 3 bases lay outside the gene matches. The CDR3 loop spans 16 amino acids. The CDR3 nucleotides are TGTGCTAGTGGTTTGGTTCCGGGACAGGGGAATCAGCCCCAGCATTTT. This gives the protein CASGLVPGQGNQPQHF.

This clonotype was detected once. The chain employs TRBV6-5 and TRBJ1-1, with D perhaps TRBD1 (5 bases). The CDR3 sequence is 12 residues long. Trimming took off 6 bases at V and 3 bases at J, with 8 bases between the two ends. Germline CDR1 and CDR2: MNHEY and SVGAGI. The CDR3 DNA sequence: TGTGCCAGCAGGGGACCTGACACTGAAGCTTTCTTT. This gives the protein CASRGPDTEAFF.

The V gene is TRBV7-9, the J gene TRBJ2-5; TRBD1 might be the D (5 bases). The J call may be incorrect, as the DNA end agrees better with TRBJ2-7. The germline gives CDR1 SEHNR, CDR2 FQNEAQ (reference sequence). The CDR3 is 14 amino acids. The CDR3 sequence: CASSRQDSSYEQYF. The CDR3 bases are TGTGCCAGCAGCCGCCAAGACAGCTCCTACGAGCAGTACTTC.

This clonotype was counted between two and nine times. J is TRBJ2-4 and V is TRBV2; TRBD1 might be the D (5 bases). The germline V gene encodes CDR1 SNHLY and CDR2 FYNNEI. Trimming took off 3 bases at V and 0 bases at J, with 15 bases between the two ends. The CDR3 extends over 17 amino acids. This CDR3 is CASSDLRQTLAKNIQYF. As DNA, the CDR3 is TGTGCCAGCAGTGATCTCCGACAGACTCTAGCCAAAAACATTCAGTACTTC.